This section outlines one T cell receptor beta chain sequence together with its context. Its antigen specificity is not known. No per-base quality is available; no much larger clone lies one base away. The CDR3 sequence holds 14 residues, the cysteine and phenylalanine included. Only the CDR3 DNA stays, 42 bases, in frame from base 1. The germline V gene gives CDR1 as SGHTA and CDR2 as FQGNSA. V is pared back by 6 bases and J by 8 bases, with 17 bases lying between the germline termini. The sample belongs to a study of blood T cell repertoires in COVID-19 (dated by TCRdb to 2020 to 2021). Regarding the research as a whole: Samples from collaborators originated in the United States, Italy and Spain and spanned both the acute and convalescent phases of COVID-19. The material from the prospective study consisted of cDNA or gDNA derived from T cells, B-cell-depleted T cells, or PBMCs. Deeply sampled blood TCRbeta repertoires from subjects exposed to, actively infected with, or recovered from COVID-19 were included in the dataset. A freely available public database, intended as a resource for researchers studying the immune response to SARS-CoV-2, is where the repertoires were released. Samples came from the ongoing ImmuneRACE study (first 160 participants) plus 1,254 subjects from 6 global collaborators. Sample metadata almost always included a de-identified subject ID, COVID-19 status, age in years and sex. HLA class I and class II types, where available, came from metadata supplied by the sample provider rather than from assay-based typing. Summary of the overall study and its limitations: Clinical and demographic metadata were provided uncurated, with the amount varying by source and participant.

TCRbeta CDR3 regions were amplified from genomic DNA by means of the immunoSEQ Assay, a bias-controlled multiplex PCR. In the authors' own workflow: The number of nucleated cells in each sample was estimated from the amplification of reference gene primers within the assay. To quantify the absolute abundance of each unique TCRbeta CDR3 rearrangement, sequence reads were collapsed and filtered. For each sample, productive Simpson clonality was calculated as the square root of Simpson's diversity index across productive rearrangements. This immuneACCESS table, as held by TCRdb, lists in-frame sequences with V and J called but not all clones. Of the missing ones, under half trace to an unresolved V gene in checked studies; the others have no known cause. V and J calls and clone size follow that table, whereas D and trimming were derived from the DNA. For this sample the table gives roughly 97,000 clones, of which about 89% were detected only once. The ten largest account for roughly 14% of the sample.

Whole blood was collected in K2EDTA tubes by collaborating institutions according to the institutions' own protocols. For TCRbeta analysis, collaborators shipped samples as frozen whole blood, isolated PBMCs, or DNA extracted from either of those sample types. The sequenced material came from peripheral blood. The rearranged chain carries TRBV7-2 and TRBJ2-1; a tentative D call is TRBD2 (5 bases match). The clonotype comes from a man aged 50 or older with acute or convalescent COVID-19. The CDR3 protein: CASRRSTRRDEQFF. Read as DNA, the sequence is TGTGCCAGCAGACGATCTACCCGGCGGGATGAGCAGTTCTTC.